This T cell receptor beta chain was profiled in a study of shared clonotypes between healthy human individuals (TCRdb year 2020). Notes on the research overall: A few men and a couple of women, aged 18 to 49 years, made up the cohort. For each donor, three plates each were used for CD4 naive and CD4 memory, two plates were used for CD8 naive, and one plate was used for CD8 memory. To increase sequencing depth and limit assay-specific biases, different laboratories used diverse techniques to prepare libraries and sequence TCR repertoires. The study deeply sequenced blood TCR repertoires of 5 or 6 healthy adults to estimate repertoire size and the extent of clonotype sharing between individuals. Between about 0.9 and 10 billion PBMCs per donor were obtained by leukapheresis.

This clone was found once. The antigen this receptor binds is unknown. There are no base qualities to consult, and no much larger clone falls within one base. Donors were healthy HIV-negative adults with no recently reported acute infections or vaccinations. All donors were Caucasian adults living in Nashville, Tennessee, USA. CD4+ T cells were enriched through magnetic negative selection, after which naive cells were positively selected on CD45RA and the remaining negative fraction served as the memory subset. Blood was obtained by leukapheresis, after which PBMCs were separated by Ficoll-Histopaque density gradient centrifugation and cryopreserved in liquid nitrogen vapor phase. Analytical flow cytometry was used to check the purity and quantity of every magnetically sorted T cell population. Each sorted fraction had its genomic DNA isolated and then quantified by UV absorbance on a Nanodrop 2000c.

Results the study describes overall, beyond this receptor: Compared with non-shared clonotypes, the clonotypes found in all four sorted-subset donors had higher generation probabilities. Estimated clonotype richness was generally larger for naive than for memory subsets. Sampling was restricted to blood, and TCR repertoires in tissue are likely to differ from TCR repertoires in blood. Even with the large sequencing depth, rarefaction of the sorted-subset datasets indicated that sequencing was incomplete. Across a handful of donors, about 5% of naive CD4, roughly 3.8% of naive CD8, approximately 2.5% of memory CD4, and approximately 0.42% of memory CD8 clonotypes were shared. Pairwise subsampling indicated that sequencing depth was expected to affect the degree of clonotype sharing among donors. Because the study included a small number of donors, the genetic and exposure-history diversity represented was limited.

Using the deep immunoSEQ assay, multiplex PCR amplified TCR CDR3 regions from genomic DNA. Extracted genomic DNA from each cell subset was spread evenly across all wells of several immunoSEQ 96-well plates, with each plate serving as a replicate. Each replicate PCR for sorted subsets received about 210 ng genomic DNA, equal to tens of thousands of T cell genomes. Purified libraries were quantified with a Qubit 3.0 fluorometer, sized on a Bioanalyzer 2100, and re-quantified with the KAPA Library Quantification kit. Every immunoSEQ 96-well plate was sequenced on a dedicated single-read 150-cycle Illumina NextSeq 550 flow cell. In the original analysis: Because the immunoSEQ output included only junctional sequences and no quality scores, the filtering could not be the same as the filtering used for full-length reads. To assign V/J genes and CDR3, sequences were annotated against IMGT germline references using PyIR, a Python wrapper for IgBLAST v1.9. Reads with weak V/J assignments (E-value above 1e-6), missing CDR3, stop codons, out-of-frame junctions, or ambiguous translated residues were removed. V3J clonotypes were defined by identical inferred V gene, J gene, and CDR3 amino acid sequence. To compute the percentage overlap between repertoires, the number of shared unique clonotypes was divided by the size of the smaller repertoire. Richness of each repertoire was evaluated using RTK rarefaction, the Chao1 estimator, and Recon v2.1 estimates of unobserved clonotypes. Generation probabilities for all TCRbeta clonotypes obtained by the gDNA method from four donors were computed using OLGA. Imported from immuneACCESS, the table was reduced by TCRdb to in-frame sequences with V and J called. These copies leave out some clones; in studies compared against another copy, an unresolved V gene accounts for under half, and the cause of the remainder is not known. The V and J calls and the clone size are those of that table, but D and trimming were determined from the DNA. Counted in this sample were around 2.3 million clones; almost 96% of them appeared once. Around 0.13% of the sample is taken by the ten largest.

Sample: naive CD4+ T cells sorted from blood. The sample's cell subset or site label is to be understood as: CD45RA+ positively selected. The clonotype originates from a young man in good health.

The CDR3 in this case is CASSPLRTGNTEAFF. The DNA sequence is TGTGCCAGCTCACCACTTCGGACAGGGAACACTGAAGCTTTCTTT. Recombination connected TRBV18 to TRBJ1-1; TRBD1 matches 7 bases in the middle. The CDR3, from cysteine to phenylalanine, totals 15 residues. Only CDR3 DNA remains: 45 bases, in frame from the first base. Germline trimming amounts to 1 base on V and 1 base on J, with 3 as the count of junction bases outside the gene matches. From a lookup of the germline V gene, CDR1 and CDR2 are KGHSH and LQKENI.